These 17 T cell receptor beta chains share one sample of origin, sequenced in a study of beta chain features in type 1 diabetes. All of the isolated RNA was reverse transcribed, so expressed TCRB transcripts were sequenced. Here immunoSEQ multiplex PCR was the method, and the copy in TCRdb shows in-frame clones only, minus some. The sample lists 250,000 or so clones, 68% occurring once. Sequencing used naive CD4+ T cells from blood. Receptor source: a young man in good health.

The V and J genes are TRBV6-6 and TRBJ2-5, with TRBD2 matching 7 bases. Germline V gene sequence: CDR1 MNHNY, CDR2 SVGAGI (reference sequence). V shed 6 bases, J shed 5 bases, and the junction held 6 bases outside the gene matches. The CDR3 has 13 amino acids. As DNA, the CDR3 is TGTGCCAGCAGCTCAGGACTAGTCGAGACCCAGTACTTC. It codes for CASSSGLVETQYF.

The chain combines TRBV5-1 with TRBJ2-3; no definite D call. This CDR3 region has 14 residues. With 2 bases removed from V and 2 bases from J, the gap between germline ends came to 9 bases. Germline V CDR1 and CDR2: SGHRS, YFSETQ. As DNA, the CDR3 is TGCGCCAGCAGCTTAAAGGACCACACAGATACGCAGTATTTT. It is translated as CASSLKDHTDTQYF.

J is TRBJ2-6 and V is TRBV30, with 10 bases identical to TRBD2. This CDR3 region has 17 residues. Trimming took 3 bases from V and 1 from J; bases not matched to a gene: 6. From germline, CDR1 is GTSNPN and CDR2 SVGIG (reference sequence). This CDR3 reads CAWRRLAGLSGANVLTF. DNA of the CDR3: TGTGCCTGGAGGAGACTAGCGGGTCTTTCTGGGGCCAACGTCCTGACTTTC.

The rearrangement links TRBV11-3 to TRBJ2-5, with D perhaps given as TRBD1 or TRBD2 (5 bases each). The CDR3 runs to 14 residues. The V and J ends lost 3 bases and 1 base respectively, with 9 bases between them. Germline CDR1 SGHNT, CDR2 YENEEA. The CDR3 bases are TGTGCCAGCAGCTTTTCCGGGACCCAAGAGACCCAGTACTTC. As protein: CASSFSGTQETQYF.

The V call is TRBV30, the J call TRBJ2-7; no definite D call. CDR3 length: 12 amino acids. Germline V CDR1 and CDR2: GTSNPN, SVGIG (reference sequence). V was clipped by 0 bases and J by 4 bases, with 7 bases between them. CDR3 DNA: TGTGCCTGGAGTGTCTCTACTTACGAGCAGTACTTC. This sequence encodes CAWSVSTYEQYF.

The chain has TRBV27 and TRBJ2-7; perhaps TRBD1 as D (5 bases). V lost 6 bases, J lost 3 bases, and 6 bases lay in between. This CDR3 region has 11 residues. Germline V gene data show CDR1 as MNHEY and CDR2 as SMNVEV (reference sequence). Here the CDR3 reads CASRTGYEQYF. The CDR3, as DNA: TGTGCCAGCAGAACAGGCTACGAGCAGTACTTC.

This clone turned up a few times. This rearrangement joins TRBV7-2 to TRBJ2-1; D uncertain. The V gene's germline CDR1 is SGHTA and CDR2 FQGNSA. The CDR3 has 13 residues. V was cut by 10 bases and J by 7 bases, with 17 bases left in between. CDR3 in amino acids: CATKRSVVNEQFF. Written as DNA, the CDR3 is TGTGCCACCAAAAGGTCCGTCGTGAATGAGCAGTTCTTC.

The table lists this clone with a count of one. This CDR3 is CSVAALAGAYNEQFF. CDR3 sequence (DNA): TGCAGCGTCGCGGCGCTAGCGGGGGCCTACAATGAGCAGTTCTTC. This sequence joins TRBV29-1 and TRBJ2-1; the match to TRBD2 covers 10 bases. Trimming at V came to 6 bases and at J to 2 bases, leaving 7 bases not matched to a gene. The CDR3 runs 15 residues. Per germline, CDR1 SQVTM and CDR2 ANQGSEA.

V usage is TRBV4-1 and J usage is TRBJ2-5; D is perhaps TRBD2 (5 bases). The CDR3 is made up of 14 amino acids. CDR1 is MGHRA, CDR2 YSYEKL, per germline. V lost 4 bases to trimming and J lost 4 bases, with 13 bases between them. CDR3 coding DNA: TGCGCCAGCAGCCCCCCGAGGGCTGGAGAGACCCAGTACTTC. It translates to CASSPPRAGETQYF.

This clone was detected once. Other DNA sequences within the sample encode an identical CDR3. The chain joins TRBV7-9 to TRBJ2-3; 8 nucleotides match TRBD2. J lost 1 base, V lost 1 base, and 1 base had no gene match. Germline assignment: CDR1 SEHNR and CDR2 FQNEAQ (reference sequence). The CDR3 spans 15 residues. This CDR3 is CASSLEAGGTDTQYF. The CDR3 coding sequence is TGTGCCAGCAGCTTAGAAGCGGGGGGCACAGATACGCAGTATTTT. Drawing the rest from reference TRBV7-9 and TRBJ2-3, the complete variable domain is DTGVSQNPRHKITKRGQNVTFRCDPISEHNRLYWYRQTLGQGPEFLTYFQNEAQLEKSRLLSDRFSAERPKGSFSTLEIQRTEQGDSAMYLCASSLEAGGTDTQYFGPGTRLTVL.

With regard to this clone: Different DNA sequences within this sample yield the same CDR3. The CDR3 DNA sequence: TGTGCCAGCTCACCACCGGGTGAGACCCAGTACTTC. As protein: CASSPPGETQYF. The gene calls are TRBV18 and TRBJ2-5; D gene uncertain. The CDR3 totals 12 residues. Germline assignment: CDR1 KGHSH and CDR2 LQKENI. V dropped 0 bases and J dropped 5 bases, with 4 bases sitting between them. The whole variable domain, filled in from reference TRBV18 and TRBJ2-5, reads NAGVMQNPRHLVRRRGQEARLRCSPMKGHSHVYWYRQLPEEGLKFMVYLQKENIIDESGMPKERFSAEFPKEGPSILRIQQVVRGDSAAYFCASSPPGETQYFGPGTRLLVL.

The CDR3: CASSSGLATDTQYF. CDR3 in DNA: TGCGCCAGCAGCTCGGGACTAGCGACAGATACGCAGTATTTT. The chain carries TRBV5-1 and TRBJ2-3; TRBD2 matches at 10 bases. V shed 3 bases, J shed 3 bases, and the junction held 1 base outside the gene matches. Germline assignment: CDR1 SGHRS and CDR2 YFSETQ. This CDR3 region has 14 residues.

This rearrangement joins TRBV20-1 to TRBJ2-5; TRBD2 agrees at 8 bases. Per the germline V gene, CDR1 is DFQATT and CDR2 is SNEGSKA (reference sequence). The CDR3 runs to 11 residues. After removal of 6 bases from V and 5 bases from J, the junction contained 2 bases not matched to a gene. The CDR3 coding sequence is TGCAGTGCGAGCGGGAGTGAGACCCAGTACTTC. It specifies CSASGSETQYF.

This rearrangement joins TRBV15 to TRBJ2-4; D is unresolved. There are 15 residues in the CDR3. Trimming removed 0 bases from V and 8 bases from J, with 14 bases in between. Per germline, CDR1 LNHNV and CDR2 YYDKDF (reference sequence). In DNA form, the CDR3 reads TGTGCCACCAGCAGAGATGCGGCGGTAGAAGACATTCAGTACTTC. This encodes CATSRDAAVEDIQYF.

The chain carries TRBV30 and TRBJ1-1; D is possibly TRBD1 (5 bases). Trimming cost V 4 bases and J 0 bases, with 15 bases left between them. The CDR3 totals 15 residues. Per the germline V gene, CDR1 is GTSNPN and CDR2 is SVGIG (reference sequence). CDR3 in amino acids: CAWMWGRLLNTEAFF. The CDR3 nucleotides read TGTGCCTGGATGTGGGGCCGACTGCTGAACACTGAAGCTTTCTTT.

The chain is built from TRBV28 and TRBJ2-3; D is ambiguous. The germline V gene encodes CDR1 MDHEN and CDR2 SYDVKM. This CDR3 has 16 amino acids. Trimming removed 5 bases from V and 5 bases from J, with 20 bases in between. As DNA, the CDR3 is TGTGCCAGCAGTCCCATCCACATCCCATTCCGAGATACGCAGTATTTT. It yields the protein CASSPIHIPFRDTQYF.

The V gene is TRBV10-3, the J gene TRBJ2-1, with 10 bases matching TRBD1. Germline V gene lookup returns CDR1 ENHRY and CDR2 SYGVKD. The V segment lost 6 bases and the J segment 7 bases; nucleotides outside the gene matches: 9. The CDR3 runs 15 residues. For the CDR3, the DNA is TGTGCCATCAGGATGACAGGGGGCGCCCATAATGAGCAGTTCTTC. It translates to CAIRMTGGAHNEQFF.